This record looks at one T cell receptor beta chain sequence and its context. This entry belongs to a study of blood T cell repertoires in COVID-19. Study-level background: PBMCs, B-cell-depleted T cells, or T cells were the source of the cDNA or gDNA that made up the material.

The protocol was immunoSEQ multiplex PCR, while the TCRdb copy is restricted to in-frame clones and leaves out a portion. The table shows about 240,000 clones, with about 81% occurring only once. V lost 2 bases and J lost 4, with 11 bases in between. In germline, CDR1 is SQVTM, CDR2 ANQGSEA. The CDR3 consists of 13 residues. The sequenced material came from peripheral blood. The J gene is TRBJ1-1, the V gene TRBV29-1; possible D gene TRBD1, 6 bases. The TCR comes from a woman aged 55-70 years with active or convalescent COVID-19. The CDR3 region is CSVEWGRGTEAFF. DNA of the CDR3: TGCAGCGTTGAATGGGGGCGCGGCACTGAAGCTTTCTTT. The full variable domain, completed using reference TRBV29-1 and TRBJ1-1, is SAVISQKPSRDICQRGTSLTIQCQVDSQVTMMFWYRQQPGQSLTLIATANQGSEATYESGFVIDKFPISRPNLTFSTLTVSNMSPEDSSIYLCSVEWGRGTEAFFGQGTRLTVV.